This TCR beta chain comes out of a study of CD8+CD57+ T cells in acquired aplastic anemia. Whole-study results and caveats: Common to patients and controls were twenty-nine CD8+ CDR3 sequences.

On this clonotype itself: The antigen is not known.

Between the trimmed V and J ends, which lost 0 bases and 3 bases, there was a span of 6 bases. There are 13 residues in the CDR3. CDR1 and CDR2 from the germline V gene are GTSNPN and SVGIG (reference sequence). Profiles of TCR beta VDJ and CDR3 were generated from a genomic DNA template. TCRdb ran MiXCR on the reads and lists one entry per CDR3 protein. Of about 210,000 distinct CDR3 sequences listed, roughly 35% are singletons. J is TRBJ1-5 and V is TRBV30; D ambiguous. This receptor was taken from a human donor in good health, serving as a control. The sequenced sample was sorted CD4+, CD8+, or CD8+CD57+ T cells (not recorded which) from PBMCs. This CDR3 reads CAWSVINNQPQHF. The CDR3 DNA sequence: TGTGCCTGGAGTGTGATTAACAATCAGCCCCAGCATTTT.